A single sample is the source of the 19 T cell receptor beta chains below, sequenced in a study of blood T cells in healthy people across ages. Sample-barcoded 5' priming and a J-beta primer mix drove a second PCR of about 6 to 12 cycles. TCRdb re-analysed the 5' RACE reads in MiXCR, keeping a single row per CDR3 protein. The sample has 1.8 million or so distinct CDR3 sequences; roughly two fifths are singletons. Sequenced sample: blood. The origin of the receptors is a human donor in good health.

J is TRBJ2-5 and V is TRBV29-1; 8 bases are shared with TRBD1. The CDR3 totals 14 residues. V shed 6 bases and J 5 bases; nucleotides not matched to a gene: 11. Germline V gene data show CDR1 as SQVTM and CDR2 as ANQGSEA. The CDR3 DNA is TGCAGCGTAGAGACAGGGGAGGCGGAGGAGACCCAGTACTTC. Translating it yields CSVETGEAEETQYF. The variable domain in full, with the rest retrieved from reference TRBV29-1 and TRBJ2-5, is SAVISQKPSRDICQRGTSLTIQCQVDSQVTMMFWYRQQPGQSLTLIATANQGSEATYESGFVIDKFPISRPNLTFSTLTVSNMSPEDSSIYLCSVETGEAEETQYFGPGTRLLVL.

The table lists this clonotype with many counts. The chain uses TRBV9 and TRBJ2-5, with a tentative D call TRBD2 (6 bases). The CDR3 is 14 amino acids. Germline V gives CDR1 SGDLS, CDR2 YYNGEE. V dropped 4 bases and J dropped 5 bases, with 15 bases sitting between them. CDR3 sequence reads: CASSSRRGSETQYF. The CDR3 DNA reads as TGTGCCAGCAGCTCCCGCCGGGGGTCGGAGACCCAGTACTTC.

The chain links TRBV12-3 or TRBV12-4 to TRBJ2-3; 8 bases are a match to TRBD1. V was pared by 5 bases and J by 4 bases, with 11 bases of the junction left unmatched. The CDR3 contains 16 residues. In DNA, the CDR3 is TGTGCCAGCAGTCCTGGACAGGGAGAGGTTGCAGATACGCAGTATTTT. This sequence encodes CASSPGQGEVADTQYF.

V usage is TRBV6-5 and J usage is TRBJ2-3, with TRBD2 identical over 14 bases. The germline V gene has CDR1 MNHEY and CDR2 SVGAGI. The junction had 8 bases not matched to a gene; V was cut back by 7 bases and J by 5 bases. The CDR3 runs to 16 residues. CDR3 region: CASTPRLAGGRDTQYF. The DNA for the CDR3 is TGTGCCAGCACTCCCCGACTAGCGGGGGGGCGAGATACGCAGTATTTT.

J is TRBJ2-7 and V is TRBV20-1; possible D gene TRBD1, 5 bases. Per germline, CDR1 DFQATT and CDR2 SNEGSKA (reference sequence). This CDR3 comprises 16 residues. V was trimmed by 4 bases and J by 3 bases, leaving 22 bases between them. The CDR3 loop is CSAKDPQGSSIYEQYF. The CDR3 nucleotides are TGCAGTGCTAAAGATCCTCAGGGCAGTTCCATCTACGAGCAGTACTTC.

V is TRBV7-2 and J is TRBJ2-5; D is possibly TRBD1 (6 bases). Germline V gene data show CDR1 as SGHTA and CDR2 as FQGNSA. V lost 5 bases to trimming and J lost 3 bases, with 10 bases between them. This CDR3 has 13 residues. The CDR3 sequence is CASSTQGKETQYF. CDR3 nucleotides: TGTGCCAGCAGCACCCAGGGGAAAGAGACCCAGTACTTC.

V is TRBV20-1 and J is TRBJ2-4; 8 positions agree with TRBD2. TRBJ2-7 explains the end of the DNA better; the J call may be wrong. Germline V gene lookup returns CDR1 DFQATT and CDR2 SNEGSKA (reference sequence). The CDR3 is made up of 16 amino acids. This chain's CDR3 is CSARAPGTRGGYEQYF. CDR3 in DNA: TGCAGTGCTAGAGCTCCAGGGACTAGGGGCGGCTACGAGCAGTACTTC.

V is TRBV27 and J is TRBJ1-1, with D maybe TRBD1 (6 bases). The V gene lost 0 bases and the J gene lost 3 bases, with 11 bases spanning the gap. CDR1 MNHEY and CDR2 SMNVEV come from the germline V gene (reference sequence). The CDR3 has 15 residues. The DNA for the CDR3 is TGTGCCAGCAGTTTATCCGGGGGCGCTTACACTGAAGCTTTCTTT. This encodes CASSLSGGAYTEAFF.

The V and J genes are TRBV3-1 and TRBJ2-1; 7 bases are shared with TRBD2. The J segment lost 9 bases and the V segment lost 2 bases, leaving 4 bases of the junction unmatched. This CDR3 has 13 amino acids. Germline loops: CDR1 LGHDT, CDR2 YNNKEL (reference sequence). The CDR3 loop reads CASSQLGGTEQFF. CDR3 DNA sequence: TGTGCCAGCAGCCAATTGGGGGGGACTGAGCAGTTCTTC.

The chain's CDR3 is CASSFTNLPTTGSYGYTF. CDR3 in DNA: TGTGCCAGCAGTTTTACGAACCTTCCTACGACAGGATCCTATGGCTACACCTTC. This chain uses TRBV6-2 or TRBV6-3 with TRBJ1-2; weak D call: TRBD1 (6 bases). CDR3 length: 18 amino acids. V was cut by 4 bases and J by 4 bases, with 25 bases left in between. The germline V gene has CDR1 MNHEY and CDR2 SVGEGT.

The chain employs TRBV3-1 and TRBJ1-1, with unresolved D. The CDR3 is made up of 15 amino acids. V lost 4 bases, J lost 0 bases, and 12 bases lay in between. Germline values: CDR1 LGHDT, CDR2 YNNKEL (reference sequence). Written as DNA, the CDR3 is TGTGCCAGCAGCCGCGGTGGTTGGGTGAACACTGAAGCTTTCTTT. Translation: CASSRGGWVNTEAFF.

The V call is TRBV15, the J call TRBJ2-3, with 11 bases identical to TRBD2. The CDR3 sequence is 16 residues long. The J segment lost 5 bases and the V segment lost 1 base, leaving 5 bases of the junction unmatched. Per the germline V gene, CDR1 is LNHNV and CDR2 is YYDKDF (reference sequence). The CDR3 sequence is CATSRGLAGGRDTQYF. The CDR3 DNA reads TGTGCCACCAGCAGAGGCCTAGCGGGGGGCAGAGATACGCAGTATTTT.

Turning to this clonotype: A much bigger clone sits one base away, suggesting this may be a read error. The genes are TRBV7-2 and TRBJ1-2; D is undetermined. The germline CDR1 and CDR2 sequences are SGHTA and FQGNSA. There are 13 residues in the CDR3. The CDR3 DNA reads TGTGCCAGCGGCTTCCGGGGAGACTATGGCTACACCTTC. Amino acid sequence: CASGFRGDYGYTF. The whole variable domain, filled in from reference TRBV7-2 and TRBJ1-2, reads GAGVSQSPSNKVTEKGKDVELRCDPISGHTALYWYRQSLGQGLEFLIYFQGNSAPDKSGLPSDRFSAERTGGSVSTLTIQRTQQEDSAVYLCASGFRGDYGYTFGSGTRLTVV.

This clonotype was counted only a few times. V usage is TRBV29-1 and J usage is TRBJ2-3, with D possibly matching TRBD1 (6 bases). Germline-derived CDR1 and CDR2 are SQVTM and ANQGSEA. With 4 bases removed from V and 6 bases from J, the gap between germline ends came to 17 bases. This CDR3 has 14 amino acids. The chain's CDR3 is CSVVGQTRLDTQYF. The CDR3 nucleotides are TGCAGCGTTGTTGGACAGACCCGTTTGGATACGCAGTATTTT.

This clonotype appeared once. The chain recombines TRBV12-3 or TRBV12-4 with TRBJ2-7; D uncertain. V dropped 10 bases and J dropped 12 bases, with 22 bases sitting between them. The CDR3 loop spans 12 amino acids. CDR3 coding DNA: TGTGCCACCGAATTACTCGCCCCTAATGCGTACTTC. It encodes CATELLAPNAYF.

V and J are TRBV20-1 and TRBJ1-1; D is undetermined. Germline V lookup: CDR1 DFQATT, CDR2 SNEGSKA (reference sequence). The CDR3 runs to 13 residues. Trimming took 1 base from V and 0 from J, leaving 6 bases between them. CDR3 in amino acids: CSARGAMNTEAFF. As DNA, the CDR3 is TGCAGTGCTAGAGGGGCGATGAACACTGAAGCTTTCTTT.

The chain uses TRBV15 and TRBJ2-7; D remains unclear. The germline V and J ends were trimmed by 0 bases and 6 bases, with 9 bases remaining between them. The CDR3 runs 13 residues. CDR1 LNHNV and CDR2 YYDKDF come from the germline V gene (reference sequence). CDR3 in amino acids: CATSRDLPTEQYF. The CDR3, as DNA: TGTGCCACCAGCAGAGATTTGCCCACCGAGCAGTACTTC.

In its sample, this clonotype was seen a few times. The V gene is TRBV20-1, the J gene TRBJ2-7; TRBD2 matches at 10 bases. Germline-derived CDR1 and CDR2 are DFQATT and SNEGSKA (reference sequence). J lost 2 bases, V lost 3 bases, and 4 bases had no gene match. The length of the CDR3 is 14 residues. CDR3 nucleotide sequence: TGCAGTGCTAGCACTAGCGGGGCCCCCTACGAGCAGTACTTC. This encodes CSASTSGAPYEQYF.

Here the CDR3 reads CASSAAGQGARETQYF. In DNA form, the CDR3 reads TGTGCCAGCTCCGCGGCCGGACAGGGGGCTCGAGAGACCCAGTACTTC. The V and J genes are TRBV18 and TRBJ2-5, with 11 bases matching TRBD1. From germline, CDR1 is KGHSH and CDR2 LQKENI. The junction had 10 bases not matched to a gene; V was cut back by 6 bases and J by 4 bases. The CDR3 contains 16 residues.